The source of this T cell receptor (beta chain) is a study of T cell responses to AZD1222 COVID-19 vaccine. Overall study results and limits: The study found Spike-specific TCR breadth and depth rose after two AZD1222 doses.

The CDR3 contains 15 residues. The V and J ends lost 2 bases and 4 bases respectively, with 12 bases between them. The germline V gene has CDR1 MNHEY and CDR2 SVGEGT. Notes on this clone: Its antigen remains unknown.

Some clones are missing from TCRdb's copy, which holds only in-frame ones; the method was immunoSEQ multiplex PCR. This table has tens of thousands of clones, about 90% appearing once. The chain links TRBV6-2 or TRBV6-3 to TRBJ1-5, with D unclear. The clonotype originates from an adult in good health. The sample was peripheral blood, taken on day 0 of MenACWY control vaccination. In DNA form, the CDR3 reads TGTGCCAGCAGTTACGAAGGCAGGAGGAATCAGCCCCAGCATTTT. This encodes CASSYEGRRNQPQHF.